The clone carrying this TCR beta chain occurred a few times. The sample comes from a study of early T cells in non-severe SARS-CoV-2 infection. The overall study: RNA in bulk from unsorted whole blood was sequenced, and chains were unpaired.

MiXCR, applied by TCRdb to the 5' RACE reads, yields one record per CDR3 protein. The sample lists roughly 56,000 distinct CDR3 sequences; roughly a tenth were seen once. This CDR3 region has 16 residues. V gene TRBV12-2 combines with J gene TRBJ1-5; the tabulated D call, TRBD1, remains unverified against the DNA. TRBV12-2 is marked as a pseudogene. Sequenced material: whole blood. The TCR was taken from an adult who was a healthcare worker with PCR-confirmed SARS-CoV-2 infection or an uninfected control (not recorded which). DNA of the CDR3: TGTGCAAGTCGCTTAACCCGCACGAGGGGGAATCAGCCCCAGCATTTT. This codes for CASRLTRTRGNQPQHF.